This entry is about one T cell receptor beta chain. Its antigen remains unidentified. No conserved phenylalanine or tryptophan is present at the end of the CDR3, so a read error is the likely explanation. This specimen comes from a study of cytomegalovirus exposure and HLA in healthy donors (dated by TCRdb to 2016 to 2017). In terms of the full investigation: An earlier analysis of several hundred of the donors reported 276 Gb of sequence data and around 110 million unique TCR beta sequences obtained from around 190 million T cells. Along with the 666-subject first cohort, a separate validation cohort of 120 different subjects was used. The study was designed to test whether signatures of past pathogen exposure could be identified by cataloging public T cell receptors. To decide whether each TCR beta V gene segment behaved as functional or pseudogenic, an earlier analysis of some 570 of the donors relied on high-throughput TCR beta sequencing. Rather than drawing on any new phenotypic data, the later analysis identified candidate immune exposures from TCR beta sequences and the way those sequences occurred across donors. The number of typed donors differed by locus: 629-630 for A, B, C, DRB1 and DQB1; approximately 530 for DQA1; around 610 for DPA1; and about 470 for DPB1. Four or five DR-DQ haplotypes were treated as single units for association and clustering because of strong linkage in the cohort. Genome-wide SNP genotypes for about 55% of the roughly 670 donors were used in a later genetic analysis, which treated that subset as a discovery cohort. An early release that covered about 600 HLA-typed donors contained approximately 300 gigabases of sequencing data and roughly 84 million unique TCR sequences. Every discovery cohort repertoire had been produced on one sequencing platform. Among 398 genotyped donors of the cohort, an average of 235,054 unique TCR beta nucleotide sequences were sequenced per donor, roughly 18% of them non-productive. HLA typing included class I and class II loci at four-digit resolution. Donor age, sex, ethnicity and CMV serostatus were compiled alongside the repertoire data. Among the 398 genotyped donors, under 90% belonged to the genetic ancestry cluster associated with self-reported Caucasian donors. A later analysis re-analyzed previously published TCR beta repertoires from roughly 630 donors and added high-resolution HLA genotyping to study TCR occurrence patterns. To predict cytomegalovirus infection status, the study brought together high-throughput TCR immunosequencing, statistical association of individual TCRs with disease status, and machine learning. The study used immunosequencing to profile the T cell repertoires of approximately 690 subjects and linked those repertoires to cytomegalovirus serostatus. Broader findings and caveats from the paper: When HLA alleles, especially DR and DQ, strongly co-occurred, TCR associations were difficult to assign to individual alleles. A further reported finding was that TCR beta sequences accurately predicted the HLA-A and HLA-B alleles for most subjects in the first cohort. Most TCR sequences were observed very rarely across donors, whereas some public TCRs were present in many individuals. Correlated functional status among segregating V segments might reflect linkage disequilibrium, but an unknown experimental factor could not be ruled out. Because HLA typing was unavailable for some donors at each locus, only the typed subset was used in association tests. The study gave a list of roughly 150 TCR beta chains associated with cytomegalovirus. Sequencing depth was assumed to be roughly uniform across donors in the presence/absence analyses, though that assumption may not hold. Over 15 rarely observed V segments, including chromosome 9 orphons, were excluded from the earlier analysis of some 590 of the donors because counts were too low. An association between a missense DCLRE1C variant and V-gene and J-gene trimming of TCR beta chains was found in a later genetic analysis and replicated in an independent cohort. According to the authors, the approach could potentially be generalized to other disease states and immunological phenotypes. Most CMV-associated TCR beta chains appeared to be HLA-restricted in a later analysis, and the HLA associations seemed to be driven largely by CMV exposure. The only immune exposure information available for the cohort was CMV serostatus. Only TCR beta chains were sequenced in this cohort, and the absence of alpha or paired-chain data limited detectable features. In an earlier analysis of 587 of the donors, most TCR beta V segments appeared in productive rearrangements about 87% or about 30% of the time, broadly matching IMGT annotations. A later analysis found that TCR association rates varied across HLA loci, with DRB1 alleles showing the most associated TCRs and HLA-C alleles the fewest. A later analysis found that HLA-associated TCR beta chains were more clonally expanded and had lower generation probabilities than equally common non-associated chains. A cluster of highly shared sequence variants was judged likely to be a technical artifact of the sequencing pipeline. Several of the top co-occurrence clusters appeared to be linked to parvovirus B19, influenza, CMV and Epstein-Barr virus, according to a later analysis. Some IMGT-functional V segments, including TRBV6-2 and TRBV6-3, could not be told apart with the 87-base-pair reads, so those segments were excluded. The classifier was reported to diagnose cytomegalovirus status with high specificity and sensitivity in both the original and validation cohorts. According to a later genetic analysis, donors in an Asian-associated ancestry cluster had fewer N-insertions in productive TCRs than the approximately 670-donor mean. In a later analysis, around 17,000 TCR beta sequences were associated with specific HLA alleles at a false discovery rate of 0.05. Three of the identified cytomegalovirus-associated TCR beta chains were confirmed in vitro to be specific for cytomegalovirus antigens.

The CDR3 adds up to 15 amino acids, both ends counted. Only the CDR3 region is kept as DNA, spanning 45 bases read in frame from base 1. The V end gives up 1 base and the J end 3 bases, leaving 5 bases in the junction not matched to a gene. CDR1 and CDR2 are drawn from the germline V gene: LGHNA, YNFKEQ. The cohort consisted of approximately 670 healthy bone marrow donors. All cohort members were sampled while nominally healthy, although unrecorded immune exposures were likely present. The donor tested CMV seronegative and was one of the 352 seronegative cohort members. Each donor provided a peripheral blood sample, and peripheral blood mononuclear cells were used for TCR beta sequencing. Genomic DNA extraction from the blood cell samples was performed with the Qiagen DNeasy Blood Extraction Kit. Receptor amplification or capture employed the immunoSEQ multiplex PCR assay. A mixture of 60 forward primers for TCR Vbeta segments and 13 reverse primers for TCR Jbeta segments was used in the multiplex PCR. A multiplex PCR assay on genomic DNA amplified the CDR3 region of rearranged TCR beta genes. On the Illumina HiSeq System, the amplified TCR beta libraries were sequenced as 87-base-pair reads. Under the source paper's analysis protocol: A later analysis tallied tens of millions of unique TCR beta chains across the 666 repertoires, and approximately 12 million of those chains were shared by two or more donors. Raw reads were error-corrected and collapsed into unique sequences by a nearest-neighbor algorithm in which closely related sequences were merged to remove PCR and sequencing errors. Alignment of CDR3 sequences to IMGT reference sequences was used to assign V, D and J gene segments. For a sequence to be retained, at least a six-nucleotide match to both a V gene segment and a J gene segment was required. Rearrangements were called productive when the CDR3 lacked stop codons and stayed in frame with V and J; all others were non-productive. Following IMGT convention, CDR3 was defined as the stretch from the second conserved V-encoded cysteine to the conserved J-encoded phenylalanine. Sequences without an unambiguous match to a single V gene segment were excluded from the earlier analysis of 450 to 650 of the donors. In an earlier analysis of around 600 of the donors, V segments were called functional above 56.7% productive rearrangements and were called segregating when the between-donor standard deviation exceeded 5%. A statistical classification framework was built to diagnose cytomegalovirus status from the catalog of TCR beta chain sequences. In a later analysis, V and J genes were assigned by comparing TCR nucleotide sequences against IMGT/GENE-DB human TR gene sequences. A later analysis assigned CDR3 sequences and most-parsimonious VDJ recombination scenarios with the TCRdist pipeline. A later analysis defined each TCR beta chain by its CDR3 amino acid sequence plus V-gene family, and excluded reads lacking a unique V-gene family. In a later analysis, a few hundred highly shared, low-generation-probability nucleotide sequences were removed to address suspected cross-contamination and a sequencing artifact. For each public chain, a later analysis derived a clonal expansion index from normalized ranks of inferred template counts within each repertoire. In a later analysis, generation probabilities were computed using a VDJ recombination model fitted to out-of-frame rearrangements, and the results were checked against IGoR. Hypergeometric tests were used in a later analysis to score TCR-TCR, TCR-HLA and TCR-CMV co-occurrence, with a repertoire-size bias correction applied to the TCR pairs. A later analysis estimated false discovery rates by permuting HLA or CMV assignments 20 times. A later analysis grouped co-occurring TCRs with DBSCAN, adding TCRdist sequence similarity when clustering within HLA-allele-positive subsets. Repertoires with fewer than 30,000 or more than 120,000 public chains, plus five repertoires with anomalous nucleotide sharing, were excluded from co-occurrence clustering. TCRdb mirrors the immuneACCESS table, restricted to in-frame sequences. Some clones are absent from its copies; in checked studies, under half trace to an unresolved V gene, and the reason for the others is unknown. The V and J calls and the clone size are those of that table, but D and trimming were determined from the DNA. This sample holds about 77,000 clones; about 80% were observed only once. The top ten hold nearly 3.5% of the sample.

The origin of this receptor is a man between 40 and 49 years old in good health and CMV-seronegative. The sample was PBMCs. The chain joins TRBV4-2 to TRBJ2-7, with 8 middle bases fitting TRBD1. At the DNA level, the sequence is TGTGCCAGCAGCCAAGGGCAGGGGGCCTACTACGAGCAGTACCTC. This codes for CASSQGQGAYYEQYL.